This T cell receptor beta chain was sequenced in a study of shared clonotypes between healthy human individuals. Across the study: Three plates were used per donor for CD4 naive, three for CD4 memory, two for CD8 naive and one for CD8 memory.

In the original analysis: With immunoSEQ giving junction-only sequences and no quality scores, filtering differed. Sequencing was performed with immunoSEQ multiplex PCR; in TCRdb, only in-frame clones are kept and a portion is missing. V, J and clone size were drawn from that table, and D and trimming were deduced from the DNA. In the table there are about 330,000 clones, around two thirds of which are singletons. This clone was seen a single time. CD4+ cells yielded CD45RA+ naive and CD45RA-negative memory subsets. The V gene lost 4 bases and the J gene lost 4 bases, with 11 bases spanning the gap. This CDR3 is 13 amino acids long. Looked up from germline, CDR1 is SNHLY and CDR2 is FYNNEI.

The receptor was derived from a man aged 25 to 40 in good health. The genes are TRBV2 and TRBJ2-7; D is possibly TRBD1 or TRBD2 (5 bases each). Sequencing used memory CD4+ T cells sorted from blood. The subset here: CD45RA-negative fraction. The CDR3, as DNA: TGTGCCAGCAGTGTCGGGGCAGAATACGAGCAGTACTTC. Its protein is CASSVGAEYEQYF.